This T cell receptor (beta chain) comes out of a study of cytomegalovirus exposure and HLA in healthy donors. On this clone: The antigen remains undetermined.

Both 60 Vbeta primers and 13 Jbeta primers went into the PCR. Sequenced by immunoSEQ multiplex PCR; TCRdb stores in-frame clones only, minus some. The sample holds roughly 160,000 clones, roughly 80% seen once. General study results and limits: Despite most TCR sequences being rare, some public TCRs occurred in many donors. TCR beta sequences reportedly predicted most subjects' HLA-A and HLA-B alleles accurately.

Germline lookup yields CDR1 SGHAT and CDR2 FQNNGV. The CDR3 covers 12 residues. V was clipped by 2 bases and J by 3 bases, with 3 bases between them. The V gene is TRBV11-2, the J gene TRBJ2-3; D is uncertain. Specimen: PBMCs. The receptor's source is a woman aged 30 to 39 in good health and CMV-seropositive. The CDR3 spells CASSLITDTQYF. DNA for the CDR3: TGTGCCAGCAGCTTAATAACAGATACGCAGTATTTT. Filled out from reference TRBV11-2 and TRBJ2-3, the complete variable domain reads EAGVAQSPRYKIIEKRQSVAFWCNPISGHATLYWYQQILGQGPKLLIQFQNNGVVDDSQLPKDRFSAERLKGVDSTLKIQPAKLEDSAVYLCASSLITDTQYFGPGTRLTVL.